This is a list of T cell receptor beta chains from one sample in a study of shared clonotypes between healthy human individuals. Measured with immunoSEQ multiplex PCR; TCRdb has only the in-frame clones, and not every one. The repertoire has about 2 million clones, about 95% of them found once; the top ten carry roughly 1%. Sample: naive CD8+ T cells sorted from blood. The receptors shown here come from a man aged 18 to 29 in good health. CDR3s include the opening cysteine and the closing phenylalanine or tryptophan. The D gene is left open where the match is weak.

V	J	D	CDR3	DNA
TRBV27	TRBJ2-1	NA	CASSFGGPSSYNEQFF	TGTGCCAGCAGTTTTGGCGGGCCTAGCTCCTACAATGAGCAGTTCTTC
TRBV6-5	TRBJ1-4	NA	CASSNGVWSSEKLFF	TGTGCCAGCAGTAACGGGGTCTGGTCGAGTGAAAAACTGTTTTTT
TRBV5-5	TRBJ2-7	NA	CASSLQGDEQYF	TGTGCCAGCAGCTTGCAGGGTGACGAGCAGTACTTC
TRBV9	TRBJ1-1	NA	CASSPGAAEAFF	TGTGCCAGCAGCCCAGGGGCGGCTGAAGCTTTCTTT
TRBV4-1	TRBJ2-2	NA	CASSQDGPPGTGELFF	TGCGCCAGCAGCCAAGACGGGCCCCCCGGGACCGGGGAGCTGTTTTTT
TRBV27	TRBJ1-2	NA	CASGGDGPLNGYTF	TGTGCCAGCGGGGGGGACGGACCCCTAAATGGCTACACCTTC
TRBV4-2	TRBJ2-1	NA	CASSQDGNYKQFF	TGTGCCAGCAGCCAAGATGGAAATTACAAGCAGTTCTTC
TRBV30	TRBJ2-2	NA	CAWSTGTGELFF	TGTGCCTGGAGTACCGGGACCGGGGAGCTGTTTTTT
TRBV6-5	TRBJ1-1	NA	CASGGGLGTEAFF	TGTGCCAGCGGGGGGGGGCTGGGCACTGAAGCTTTCTTT
TRBV29-1	TRBJ2-5	TRBD1	CSVERDRELETQYF	TGCAGCGTTGAAAGGGACAGGGAGTTGGAGACCCAGTACTTC
TRBV27	TRBJ1-5	NA	CASSLTLTHQPQHF	TGTGCCAGCAGTTTAACATTGACTCATCAGCCCCAGCATTTT
TRBV4-3	TRBJ1-5	NA	CASSQVYYSNQPQHF	TGCGCCAGCAGCCAAGTATACTATAGCAATCAGCCCCAGCATTTT
TRBV7-3	TRBJ2-1	NA	CASSPIPVGASYNEQFF	TGTGCCAGCAGCCCAATTCCGGTTGGGGCATCCTACAATGAGCAGTTCTTC
TRBV9	TRBJ1-4	NA	CASSSDTFNEKLFF	TGTGCCAGCAGCTCCGACACATTTAATGAAAAACTGTTTTTT
TRBV28	TRBJ1-5	NA	CASIGPGWSNQPQHF	TGTGCCAGCATAGGTCCAGGGTGGAGCAATCAGCCCCAGCATTTT
TRBV6-1	TRBJ2-7	NA	CASSEWTSYEQYF	TGTGCCAGCAGTGAGTGGACATCTTACGAGCAGTACTTC
TRBV4-3	TRBJ2-7	TRBD1	CASSQGGTGSYEQYF	TGCGCCAGCAGCCAAGGGGGGACAGGTTCCTACGAGCAGTACTTC
TRBV28	TRBJ1-1	TRBD1	CASSLPWAGGERAFF	TGTGCCAGCAGCCTCCCGTGGGCAGGGGGGGAGAGAGCTTTCTTT
TRBV18	TRBJ1-2	NA	CASVSRGRNYGYTF	TGTGCCAGCGTCAGCCGGGGACGGAACTATGGCTACACCTTC
TRBV5-4	TRBJ2-7	NA	CASSVYDIGDEQYF	TGTGCCAGCAGCGTCTATGACATAGGGGACGAGCAGTACTTC
TRBV10-2	TRBJ1-5	NA	CASSEQYQPQHF	TGCGCCAGCAGTGAGCAGTATCAGCCCCAGCATTTT
TRBV6-6	TRBJ1-5	NA	CASSYSEGNQPQHF	TGTGCCAGCAGTTACTCTGAAGGGAATCAGCCCCAGCATTTT
TRBV7-9	TRBJ2-3	TRBD2	CASSLAGGPTDTQYF	TGTGCCAGCAGCTTAGCGGGAGGGCCCACAGATACGCAGTATTTT
TRBV5-1	TRBJ1-6	NA	CASSLGIRGLHSPLHF	TGCGCCAGCAGCTTGGGGATTCGGGGTCTGCATTCACCCCTCCACTTT
TRBV18	TRBJ1-1	NA	CASSPLRENTEAFF	TGTGCCAGCTCACCGCTTAGGGAGAACACTGAAGCTTTCTTT
TRBV7-8	TRBJ1-4	NA	CASSLDEEEKLFF	TGTGCCAGCAGCTTAGATGAGGAGGAAAAACTGTTTTTT
TRBV4-1	TRBJ2-7	TRBD1	CASSVGTGALKSSYEQYF	TGCGCCAGCAGCGTGGGGACAGGGGCTCTGAAATCGTCCTACGAGCAGTACTTC
TRBV7-9	TRBJ2-3	TRBD1	CASSYIVPGQGARTDTQYF	TGTGCCAGCAGCTATATTGTCCCGGGACAGGGGGCAAGGACAGATACGCAGTATTTT
TRBV7-9	TRBJ2-7	NA	CASSLGSSTVYEQYF	TGTGCCAGCAGCTTAGGGTCCTCGACTGTATACGAGCAGTACTTC